This TCR beta chain was recorded in a study of breast tumors, draining lymph nodes, adjacent tissues. TCRdb analysed the multiplex PCR reads with MiXCR anew, one entry per CDR3 protein. In the table there are 14,000 to 15,000 distinct CDR3 sequences, 40% to 50% of which are singletons. As concerns this clonotype: No antigen is known for it. One end of the junction varies from germline; a read error may be responsible.

The CDR3 runs to 16 residues. Germline-derived CDR1 and CDR2 are SGHTA and FQGTGA. Findings and caveats of the study: Luminal-like breast cancer showed significantly higher tumor–nontumor repertoire similarity than basal-like. Tumors had less TCR diversity than lymph nodes, more than nontumor tissue.

The rearrangement joins TRBV7-3 to TRBJ2-1; D may match TRBD1 or TRBD2 (5 bases each). Sample: tumor-adjacent breast tissue. This clonotype was sampled from a female donor with breast cancer. Some clones in this sample may be carry-over from other donors' samples. CDR3: CASSLRGQGRDNEQVF. CDR3 DNA sequence: TGTGCCAGCAGCCTCCGCGGGCAGGGTCGCGACAATGAGCAGGTCTTC.